This T cell receptor (beta chain) emerged from a study of control samples from healthy donors and cancer patients (dated by TCRdb to about 2020). Points on this clone: The antigen it recognizes is unknown.

The library was produced with the immunoSEQ multiplex PCR assay. The table comes from immuneACCESS by way of TCRdb, which keeps in-frame sequences with V and J called. Part of the clones is missing from these tables; in studies checked, under half for an unresolved V gene and the rest for unknown reasons. In this sample's table one finds about 210,000 clones. The ten largest account for roughly 2% of the sample. Taken from cysteine to phenylalanine, the CDR3 has 10 residues. Only the CDR3 portion is preserved as DNA: 30 bases, with reading frame beginning at the first base. The germline V gene (reference sequence) gives CDR1 as LNHDA and CDR2 as SQIVND. Cut back by 6 bases and 11 bases, the V and J ends lie 8 bases apart.

The receptor chain draws on TRBV19 and TRBJ1-5; there is no confident call for the D gene. Input material: blood. This clonotype was sampled from a woman aged 25 to 39 in good health. The CDR3 region reads CASSDQAQHF. The DNA is as follows: TGTGCCAGTAGCGACCAGGCCCAGCATTTT.